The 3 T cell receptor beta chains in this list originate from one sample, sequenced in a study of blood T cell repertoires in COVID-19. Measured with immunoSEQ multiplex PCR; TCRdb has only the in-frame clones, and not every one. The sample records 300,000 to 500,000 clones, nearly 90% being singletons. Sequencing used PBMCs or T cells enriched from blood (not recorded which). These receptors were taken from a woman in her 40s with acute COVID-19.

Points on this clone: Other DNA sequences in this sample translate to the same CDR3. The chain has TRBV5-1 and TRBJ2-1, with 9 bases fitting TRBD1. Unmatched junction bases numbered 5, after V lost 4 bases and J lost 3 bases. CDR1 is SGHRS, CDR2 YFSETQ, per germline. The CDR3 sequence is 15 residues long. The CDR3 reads CASSPGTGSYNEQFF. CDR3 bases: TGCGCCAGCAGCCCCGGGACAGGGAGCTACAATGAGCAGTTCTTC.

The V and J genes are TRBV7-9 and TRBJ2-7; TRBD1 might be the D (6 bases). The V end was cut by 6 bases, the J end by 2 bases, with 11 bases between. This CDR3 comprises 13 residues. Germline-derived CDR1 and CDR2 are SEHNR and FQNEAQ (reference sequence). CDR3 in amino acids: CASRPGTTYEQYF. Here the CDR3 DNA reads TGTGCCAGCAGACCCGGGACAACCTACGAGCAGTACTTC. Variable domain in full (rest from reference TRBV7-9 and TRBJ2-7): DTGVSQNPRHKITKRGQNVTFRCDPISEHNRLYWYRQTLGQGPEFLTYFQNEAQLEKSRLLSDRFSAERPKGSFSTLEIQRTEQGDSAMYLCASRPGTTYEQYFGPGTRLTVT.

The CDR3 bases are TGTGCCAGCAGCTCCGGGACTAGCGAGTACAATGAGCAGTTCTTC. Translation gives CASSSGTSEYNEQFF. The J gene is TRBJ2-1, the V gene TRBV5-8; 10 bases map to TRBD2. Germline V gives CDR1 SGHTS, CDR2 YDEGEE. The CDR3 is 15 amino acids. J lost 4 bases, V lost 3 bases, and 4 bases had no gene match.